Following are 2 T cell receptor beta chains from one sample sequenced in a study of blood T cells in healthy people across ages. Alongside a J-beta primer mix, a sample-barcoded 5' primer served in a second PCR lasting 7 to 11 cycles. TCRdb independently ran MiXCR on the 5' RACE reads; one entry per CDR3 protein. The sample records approximately 2,000,000 distinct CDR3 sequences, 35% to 50% being singletons. Sequenced: blood. These receptors came from a human donor in good health.

This clonotype showed up just a few times. This chain uses TRBV30 with TRBJ1-2, with D uncertain. Trimming shortened V by 3 bases and J by 1 base, and 15 bases separated the two germline ends. This CDR3 spans 15 amino acids. The germline V gene has CDR1 GTSNPN and CDR2 SVGIG (reference sequence). In DNA, the CDR3 is TGTGCCTGGAGCACCCCGACGGGATTTAACTATGGCTACACCTTC. Translation gives CAWSTPTGFNYGYTF.

This clonotype was counted ten times or more. V and J are TRBV12-3 or TRBV12-4 and TRBJ2-5, with 8 bases aligning to TRBD2. The CDR3 contains 14 residues. J was trimmed by 5 bases and V by 3 bases; bases with no gene match: 5. The CDR3 protein is CASSLGGGMETQYF. In DNA, the CDR3 is TGTGCCAGCAGTTTGGGCGGGGGGATGGAGACCCAGTACTTC.